Each of the 17 T cell receptor beta chains below was sequenced from the same sample in a study of OX40 agonist ivuxolimab in advanced cancers. Some clones are missing from TCRdb's copy, which holds only in-frame ones; the method was immunoSEQ multiplex PCR. The sample has approximately 66,000 clones; around 86% are singletons. Specimen: CD4+ or CD8+ T cells sorted from blood, collected in a trial of the OX40 agonist ivuxolimab. These receptors were collected from an adult with an advanced solid tumor such as melanoma, head and neck, liver or kidney cancer.

This rearrangement joins TRBV6-1 to TRBJ2-7, with D possibly TRBD2 on 6 matching bases. CDR3 length: 15 residues. Germline CDR1 reads MNHNS; CDR2 reads SASEGT. V was pared by 3 bases and J by 5 bases, with 17 bases between. The DNA for the CDR3 is TGTGCCAGCAGTGACCCTGGAGGGTCTCGGAACGAGCAGTACTTC. This gives the protein CASSDPGGSRNEQYF.

In this sample, this clone turned up a few times. V usage is TRBV19 and J usage is TRBJ1-1, with D perhaps TRBD1 (6 bases). The CDR3 runs 12 residues. With 4 bases removed from V and 5 bases from J, the gap between germline ends came to 8 bases. Germline V gene sequence: CDR1 LNHDA, CDR2 SQIVND (reference sequence). The CDR3 loop reads CASSKGETEAFF. The CDR3 region has the DNA TGTGCCAGTAGTAAGGGGGAGACTGAAGCTTTCTTT.

The chain links TRBV5-6 to TRBJ2-5; D gene ambiguous. CDR3 length: 11 residues. In germline, CDR1 is SGHDT, CDR2 YYEEEE. Deletions cut 4 bases from V and 5 bases from J, with 6 bases between. DNA of the CDR3: TGTGCCAGCAGCATAGGTGAGACCCAGTACTTC. It is translated as CASSIGETQYF.

The J gene is TRBJ2-5, the V gene TRBV6-1; 8 bases fit TRBD2. The V segment lost 5 bases and the J segment 10 bases; nucleotides outside the gene matches: 9. This CDR3 has 13 residues. The germline V gene has CDR1 MNHNS and CDR2 SASEGT. The CDR3 spells CASSWAGRADQYF. CDR3 coding DNA: TGTGCCAGCAGTTGGGCCGGGAGGGCGGACCAGTACTTC.

This chain connects TRBV6-6 to TRBJ2-7, with TRBD2 matching 8 bases. Germline CDR1 MNHNY, CDR2 SVGAGI (reference sequence). The CDR3 length is 14 residues. V shed 6 bases and J 3 bases; nucleotides not matched to a gene: 7. The CDR3 DNA is TGTGCCAGCAGCCACGGGGGACTAGACTACGAGCAGTACTTC. Its translation: CASSHGGLDYEQYF.

The chain carries TRBV4-3 and TRBJ1-4; D is ambiguous. Germline loops: CDR1 LGHNA, CDR2 YSLEER. Trimming cost V 3 bases and J 0 bases, with 11 bases left between them. This CDR3 contains 16 residues. The chain's CDR3 is CASSQTSGATNEKLFF. In nucleotides, the CDR3 is TGCGCCAGCAGCCAGACCTCAGGTGCAACTAATGAAAAACTGTTTTTT.

The chain recombines TRBV7-9 with TRBJ2-3; D may be TRBD1 (6 bases). Trimming stripped 5 bases from V and 2 bases from J, with 20 bases between. Germline V CDR1 and CDR2: SEHNR, FQNEAQ (reference sequence). The length of the CDR3 is 17 residues. The CDR3 nucleotides are TGTGCCAGCAGCGTAGGATCAGGCACAGGGTTCACAGATACGCAGTATTTT. Amino acids: CASSVGSGTGFTDTQYF.

The chain joins TRBV2 to TRBJ2-1, with TRBD2 matching 9 bases. V was pared by 5 bases and J by 0 bases, with 5 bases of the junction left unmatched. Germline lookup yields CDR1 SNHLY and CDR2 FYNNEI. The CDR3 consists of 16 residues. This CDR3 is CASSSRRGGSYNEQFF. The CDR3 DNA sequence: TGTGCCAGCAGTTCCCGGCGGGGGGGCTCCTACAATGAGCAGTTCTTC.

The V gene is TRBV7-9, the J gene TRBJ1-1; D possibly corresponds to TRBD1 (6 bases). CDR1 and CDR2 from the germline V gene are SEHNR and FQNEAQ (reference sequence). The CDR3 is made up of 13 amino acids. V dropped 6 bases and J dropped 5 bases, with 13 bases sitting between them. Written as DNA, the CDR3 is TGTGCCAGCAGACCGAACAGGGTTACTGAAGCTTTCTTT. This gives the protein CASRPNRVTEAFF. The variable domain in full, completed from reference TRBV7-9 and TRBJ1-1, reads DTGVSQNPRHKITKRGQNVTFRCDPISEHNRLYWYRQTLGQGPEFLTYFQNEAQLEKSRLLSDRFSAERPKGSFSTLEIQRTEQGDSAMYLCASRPNRVTEAFFGQGTRLTVV.

J is TRBJ2-5 and V is TRBV27; weak D call: TRBD1 (6 bases). V lost 3 bases and J 7 bases, leaving 9 bases between the germline ends. There are 12 residues in the CDR3. Germline-derived CDR1 and CDR2 are MNHEY and SMNVEV (reference sequence). The CDR3, as DNA: TGTGCCAGCAGTTTGATAGGGGGGACCCAGTACTTC. Protein sequence: CASSLIGGTQYF.

The chain uses TRBV7-2 and TRBJ1-3; weak D call: TRBD1 (5 bases). V was pared by 3 bases and J by 0 bases, with 12 bases between. The CDR3 is 16 residues long. CDR1 is SGHTA and CDR2 is FQGNSA in the germline V gene. CDR3 coding DNA: TGTGCCAGCAGCTTGTTAGACAGACACTCTGGAAACACCATATATTTT. Translated, it gives CASSLLDRHSGNTIYF.

V is TRBV5-1 and J is TRBJ2-5; the D is unclear. V shed 2 bases and J shed 2 bases, with 4 bases lying between them. The germline CDR1 and CDR2 sequences are SGHRS and YFSETQ. The CDR3 extends over 12 amino acids. The CDR3 nucleotides read TGCGCCAGCAGCTTCTCACAAGAGACCCAGTACTTC. Translated, it gives CASSFSQETQYF.

The chain carries TRBV5-4 and TRBJ2-3, with 8 bases identical to TRBD2. Germline assignment: CDR1 SGHNT and CDR2 YYREEE (reference sequence). The CDR3 extends over 14 amino acids. V lost 6 bases to trimming and J lost 2 bases; unmatched junction nucleotides: 5. The CDR3: CASKNSGATDTQYF. CDR3 sequence (DNA): TGTGCCAGCAAGAATAGCGGGGCCACAGATACGCAGTATTTT.

The chain combines TRBV27 with TRBJ2-7; D tentatively reads TRBD1 or TRBD2 (6 bases each). Trimming took off 6 bases at V and 1 base at J, with 22 bases between the two ends. Germline V gene data show CDR1 as MNHEY and CDR2 as SMNVEV (reference sequence). This CDR3 is 17 amino acids long. The CDR3: CASSHKPGGQGSYEQYF. The CDR3 region has the DNA TGTGCCAGCAGCCACAAGCCCGGGGGCCAAGGGTCCTACGAGCAGTACTTC.

This sequence joins TRBV28 and TRBJ2-7, with 8 bases identical to TRBD1. The CDR3 has 15 residues. J lost 0 bases, V lost 6 bases, and 7 bases had no gene match. Germline lookup yields CDR1 MDHEN and CDR2 SYDVKM. This CDR3 is CASRSSRGPSYEQYF. Here the CDR3 DNA reads TGTGCCAGCAGAAGTTCCAGGGGGCCCTCCTACGAGCAGTACTTC.

V gene TRBV29-1 combines with J gene TRBJ2-3; D is unresolved. Germline values: CDR1 SQVTM, CDR2 ANQGSEA. Trimming took off 4 bases at V and 0 bases at J, with 8 bases between the two ends. The CDR3 covers 13 residues. Here the CDR3 DNA reads TGCAGCGTTGTCGACCCTAGCACAGATACGCAGTATTTT. Translating it yields CSVVDPSTDTQYF.

The rearrangement links TRBV15 to TRBJ2-5; D gene ambiguous. The V gene lost 0 bases and the J gene lost 5 bases, with 7 bases spanning the gap. Per the germline V gene, CDR1 is LNHNV and CDR2 is YYDKDF (reference sequence). This CDR3 is built from 13 residues. CDR3: CATSRDPAETQYF. DNA for the CDR3: TGTGCCACCAGCAGAGACCCCGCTGAGACCCAGTACTTC. Looking up the rest from reference TRBV15 and TRBJ2-5 gives the full variable domain: DAMVIQNPRYQVTQFGKPVTLSCSQTLNHNVMYWYQQKSSQAPKLLFHYYDKDFNNEADTPDNFQSRRPNTSFCFLDIRSPGLGDTAMYLCATSRDPAETQYFGPGTRLLVL.